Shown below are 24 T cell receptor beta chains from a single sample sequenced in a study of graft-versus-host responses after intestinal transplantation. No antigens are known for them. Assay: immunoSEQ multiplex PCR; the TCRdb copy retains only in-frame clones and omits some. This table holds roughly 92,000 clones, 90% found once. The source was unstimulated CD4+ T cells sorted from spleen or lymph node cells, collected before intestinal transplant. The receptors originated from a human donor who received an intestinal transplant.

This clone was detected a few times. DNA for the CDR3: TGCGCCAGCAGCTTGGAGCTAGCGGGGGCCGGGGGAGAGACCCAGTACTTC. This gives the protein CASSLELAGAGGETQYF. V usage is TRBV5-1 and J usage is TRBJ2-5; 10 nucleotides align to TRBD2. Germline CDR1 SGHRS, CDR2 YFSETQ. V shed 0 bases, J shed 4 bases, and the junction held 9 bases outside the gene matches. CDR3 length: 17 amino acids.

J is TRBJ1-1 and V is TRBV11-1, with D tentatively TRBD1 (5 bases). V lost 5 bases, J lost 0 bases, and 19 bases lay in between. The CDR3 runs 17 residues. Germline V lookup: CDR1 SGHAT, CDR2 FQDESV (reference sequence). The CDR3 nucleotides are TGTGCCAGCAGCGTCCCCCGGGGGAGTCTCATGAACACTGAAGCTTTCTTT. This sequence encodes CASSVPRGSLMNTEAFF.

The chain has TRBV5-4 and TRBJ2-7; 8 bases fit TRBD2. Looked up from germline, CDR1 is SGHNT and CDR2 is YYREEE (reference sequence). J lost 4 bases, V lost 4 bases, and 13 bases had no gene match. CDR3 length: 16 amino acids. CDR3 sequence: CASSAGAGGQLYEQYF. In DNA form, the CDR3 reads TGTGCCAGCAGCGCCGGGGCGGGAGGACAACTATACGAGCAGTACTTC. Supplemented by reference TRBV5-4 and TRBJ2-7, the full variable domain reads ETGVTQSPTHLIKTRGQQVTLRCSSQSGHNTVSWYQQALGQGPQFIFQYYREEENGRGNFPPRFSGLQFPNYSSELNVNALELDDSALYLCASSAGAGGQLYEQYFGPGTRLTVT.

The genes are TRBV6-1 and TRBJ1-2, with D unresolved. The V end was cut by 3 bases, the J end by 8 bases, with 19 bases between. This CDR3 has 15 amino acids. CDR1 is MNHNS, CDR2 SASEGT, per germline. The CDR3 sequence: CASSDLPAYRRGYTF. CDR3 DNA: TGTGCCAGCAGTGATCTCCCGGCCTACCGGCGGGGCTACACCTTC.

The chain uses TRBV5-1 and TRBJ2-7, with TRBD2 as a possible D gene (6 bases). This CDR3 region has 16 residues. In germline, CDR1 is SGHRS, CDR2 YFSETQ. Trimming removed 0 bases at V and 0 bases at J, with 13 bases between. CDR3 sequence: CASSLAGGTSSYEQYF. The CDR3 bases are TGCGCCAGCAGCTTGGCCGGCGGGACCAGCTCCTACGAGCAGTACTTC.

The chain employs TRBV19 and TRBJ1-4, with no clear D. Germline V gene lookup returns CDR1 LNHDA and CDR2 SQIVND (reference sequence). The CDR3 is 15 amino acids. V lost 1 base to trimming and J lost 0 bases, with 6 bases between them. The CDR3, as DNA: TGTGCCAGTAGTATAGTCGGGGCAACTAATGAAAAACTGTTTTTT. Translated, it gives CASSIVGATNEKLFF.

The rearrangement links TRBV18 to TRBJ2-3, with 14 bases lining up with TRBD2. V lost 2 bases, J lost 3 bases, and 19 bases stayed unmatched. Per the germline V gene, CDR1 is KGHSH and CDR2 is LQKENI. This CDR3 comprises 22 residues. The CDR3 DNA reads TGTGCCAGCTCACCATGGATACTCAAAGGGACTAGCGGGGGCCCAAAGACAGATACGCAGTATTTT. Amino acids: CASSPWILKGTSGGPKTDTQYF.

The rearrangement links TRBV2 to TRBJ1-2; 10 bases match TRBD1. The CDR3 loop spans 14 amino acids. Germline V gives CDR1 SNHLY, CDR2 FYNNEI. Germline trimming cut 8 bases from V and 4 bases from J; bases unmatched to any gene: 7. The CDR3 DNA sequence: TGTGCCAGCGGGGGACAGGGGAGGTTCTATGGCTACACCTTC. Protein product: CASGGQGRFYGYTF.

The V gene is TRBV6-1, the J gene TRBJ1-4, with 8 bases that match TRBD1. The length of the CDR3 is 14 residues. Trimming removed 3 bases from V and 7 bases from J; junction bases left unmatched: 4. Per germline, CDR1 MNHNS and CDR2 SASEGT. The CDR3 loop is CASSDRGRFEKLFF. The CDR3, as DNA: TGTGCCAGCAGTGACAGGGGGCGATTTGAAAAACTGTTTTTT.

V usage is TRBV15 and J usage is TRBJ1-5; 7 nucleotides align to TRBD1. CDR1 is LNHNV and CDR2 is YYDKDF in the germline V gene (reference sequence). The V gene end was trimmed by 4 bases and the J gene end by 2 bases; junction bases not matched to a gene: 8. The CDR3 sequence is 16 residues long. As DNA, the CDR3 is TGTGCCACCAGCATCCGACAGGGAGGAGGCAATCAGCCCCAGCATTTT. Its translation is CATSIRQGGGNQPQHF.

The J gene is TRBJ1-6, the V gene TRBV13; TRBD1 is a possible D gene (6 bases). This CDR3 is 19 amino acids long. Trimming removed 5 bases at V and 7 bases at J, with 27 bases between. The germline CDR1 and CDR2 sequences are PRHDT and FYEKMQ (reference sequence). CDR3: CASSEHRADRRYQNSPLHF. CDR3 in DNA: TGTGCCAGCAGCGAACACAGAGCCGACAGGCGCTACCAAAATTCACCCCTCCACTTT.

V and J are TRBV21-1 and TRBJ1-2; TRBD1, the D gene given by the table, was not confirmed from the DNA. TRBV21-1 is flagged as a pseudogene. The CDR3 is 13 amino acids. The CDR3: CASSTGGDYGYTF. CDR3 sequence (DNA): TGTGCCAGCAGCACAGGGGGCGACTATGGCTACACCTTC.

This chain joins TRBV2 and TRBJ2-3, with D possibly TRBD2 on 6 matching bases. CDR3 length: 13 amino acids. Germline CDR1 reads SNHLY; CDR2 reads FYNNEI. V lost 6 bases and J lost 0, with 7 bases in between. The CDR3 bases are TGTGCCAGCAGGGGGACTAGCACAGATACGCAGTATTTT. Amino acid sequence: CASRGTSTDTQYF.

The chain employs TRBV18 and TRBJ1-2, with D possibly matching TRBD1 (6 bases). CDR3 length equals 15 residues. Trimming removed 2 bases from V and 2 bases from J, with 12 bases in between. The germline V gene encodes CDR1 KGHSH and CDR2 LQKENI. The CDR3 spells CASSPSTGLNYGYTF. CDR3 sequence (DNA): TGTGCCAGCTCACCATCAACAGGGCTCAACTATGGCTACACCTTC.

The CDR3 loop reads CASSPFTGATGNTIYF. In DNA form, the CDR3 reads TGTGCCAGTAGTCCATTCACAGGGGCGACTGGAAACACCATATATTTT. The chain carries TRBV19 and TRBJ1-3; TRBD1 agrees at 7 bases. Germline CDR1 and CDR2: LNHDA and SQIVND (reference sequence). This CDR3 contains 16 residues. With V trimmed by 5 bases and J by 2 bases, 9 bases remained unmatched.

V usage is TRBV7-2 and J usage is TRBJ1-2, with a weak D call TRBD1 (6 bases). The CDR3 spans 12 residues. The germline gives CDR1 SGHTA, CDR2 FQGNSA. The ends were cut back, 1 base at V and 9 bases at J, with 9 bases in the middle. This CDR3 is CASSLVGTSYTF. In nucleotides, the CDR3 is TGTGCCAGCAGCTTAGTCGGGACAAGCTACACCTTC.

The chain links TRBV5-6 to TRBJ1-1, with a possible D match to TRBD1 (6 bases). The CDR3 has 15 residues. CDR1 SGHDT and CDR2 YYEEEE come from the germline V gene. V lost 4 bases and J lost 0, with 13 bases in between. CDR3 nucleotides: TGTGCCAGCAGCGGGGCGGACAGTATGAACACTGAAGCTTTCTTT. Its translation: CASSGADSMNTEAFF.

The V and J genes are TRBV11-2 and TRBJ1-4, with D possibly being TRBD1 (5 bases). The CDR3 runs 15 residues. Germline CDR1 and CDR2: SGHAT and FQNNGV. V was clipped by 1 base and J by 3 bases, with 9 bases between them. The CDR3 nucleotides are TGTGCCAGCAGCTTAGGAGGGACTGCTAATGAAAAACTGTTTTTT. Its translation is CASSLGGTANEKLFF.

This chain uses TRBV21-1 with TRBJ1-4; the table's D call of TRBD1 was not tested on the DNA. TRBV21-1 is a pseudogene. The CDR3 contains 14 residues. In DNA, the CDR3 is TGTGCCAGCAGCAACCAGCAGGGTCGTGAAAAACTGTTTTTT. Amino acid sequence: CASSNQQGREKLFF.

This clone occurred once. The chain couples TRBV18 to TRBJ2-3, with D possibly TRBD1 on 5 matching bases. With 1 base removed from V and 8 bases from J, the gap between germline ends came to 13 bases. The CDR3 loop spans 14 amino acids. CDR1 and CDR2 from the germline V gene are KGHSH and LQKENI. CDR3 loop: CASSPLGALGTQYF. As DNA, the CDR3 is TGTGCCAGCTCACCACTTGGGGCCCTCGGTACGCAGTATTTT.

DNA for the CDR3: TGTGCCAGCAGTTTATCGTCCCCAGCGGGGGACTACAATGAGCAGTTCTTC. Protein product: CASSLSSPAGDYNEQFF. The chain recombines TRBV27 with TRBJ2-1, with 8 bases that match TRBD2. V gave up 0 bases and J gave up 3 bases; unmatched junction bases: 7. The CDR3 runs to 17 residues. Germline V gene sequence: CDR1 MNHEY, CDR2 SMNVEV (reference sequence).

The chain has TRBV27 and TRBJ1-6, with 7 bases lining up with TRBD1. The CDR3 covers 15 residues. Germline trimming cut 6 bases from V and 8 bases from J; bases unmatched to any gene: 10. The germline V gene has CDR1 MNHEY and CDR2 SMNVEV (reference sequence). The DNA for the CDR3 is TGTGCCAGCAGCCCGCGACAGGGCGCGCATTCACCCCTCCACTTT. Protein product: CASSPRQGAHSPLHF.

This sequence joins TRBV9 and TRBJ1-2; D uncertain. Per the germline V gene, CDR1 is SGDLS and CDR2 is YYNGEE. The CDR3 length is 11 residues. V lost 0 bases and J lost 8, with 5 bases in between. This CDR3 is CASSVGAGYTF. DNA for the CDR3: TGTGCCAGCAGCGTAGGTGCGGGCTACACCTTC.

CDR3 sequence reads: CASSEVGGGQPQHF. DNA for the CDR3: TGTGCCAGCAGTGAAGTGGGGGGGGGCCAGCCCCAGCATTTT. The chain joins TRBV2 to TRBJ1-5; possible D gene TRBD1, 6 bases. The V and J ends lost 1 base and 7 bases respectively, with 11 bases between them. The length of the CDR3 is 14 residues. CDR1 is SNHLY, CDR2 FYNNEI, per germline.